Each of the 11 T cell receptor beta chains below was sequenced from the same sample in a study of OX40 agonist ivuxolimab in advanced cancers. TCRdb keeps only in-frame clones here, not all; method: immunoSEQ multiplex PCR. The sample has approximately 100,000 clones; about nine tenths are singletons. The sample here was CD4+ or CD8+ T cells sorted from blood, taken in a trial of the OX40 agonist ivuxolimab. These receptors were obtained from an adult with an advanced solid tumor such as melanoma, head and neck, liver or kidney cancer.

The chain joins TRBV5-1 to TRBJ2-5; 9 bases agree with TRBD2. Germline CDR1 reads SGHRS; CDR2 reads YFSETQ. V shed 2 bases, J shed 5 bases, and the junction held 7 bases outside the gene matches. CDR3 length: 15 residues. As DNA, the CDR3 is TGCGCCAGCAGCTTCCGCGGGGGGGCTGATGAGACCCAGTACTTC. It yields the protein CASSFRGGADETQYF.

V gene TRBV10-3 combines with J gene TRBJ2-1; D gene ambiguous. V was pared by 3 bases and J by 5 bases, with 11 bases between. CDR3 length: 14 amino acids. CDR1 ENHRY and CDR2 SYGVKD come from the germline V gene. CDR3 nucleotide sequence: TGTGCCATCAGTGAAGGTCCCATCAACAATGAGCAGTTCTTC. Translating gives CAISEGPINNEQFF.

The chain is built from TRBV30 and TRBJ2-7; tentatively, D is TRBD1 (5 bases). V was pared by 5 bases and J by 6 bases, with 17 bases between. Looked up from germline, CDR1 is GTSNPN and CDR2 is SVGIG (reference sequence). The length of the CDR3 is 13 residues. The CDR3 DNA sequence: TGTGCCTGGCTAGGGGTAGGGCCGTCCGAGCAGTACTTC. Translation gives CAWLGVGPSEQYF.

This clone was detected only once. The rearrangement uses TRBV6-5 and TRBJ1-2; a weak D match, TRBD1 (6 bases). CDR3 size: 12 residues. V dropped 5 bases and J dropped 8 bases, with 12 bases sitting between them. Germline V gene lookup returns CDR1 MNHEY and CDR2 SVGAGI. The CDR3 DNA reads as TGTGCCAGCAGTACCGACAGGCTGGGCTACACCTTC. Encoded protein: CASSTDRLGYTF.

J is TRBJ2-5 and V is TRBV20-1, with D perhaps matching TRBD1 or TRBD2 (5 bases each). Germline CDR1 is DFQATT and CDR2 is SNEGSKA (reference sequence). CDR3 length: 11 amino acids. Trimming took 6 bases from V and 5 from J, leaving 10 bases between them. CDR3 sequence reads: CSAGEFETQYF. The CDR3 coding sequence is TGCAGTGCGGGGGAATTTGAGACCCAGTACTTC.

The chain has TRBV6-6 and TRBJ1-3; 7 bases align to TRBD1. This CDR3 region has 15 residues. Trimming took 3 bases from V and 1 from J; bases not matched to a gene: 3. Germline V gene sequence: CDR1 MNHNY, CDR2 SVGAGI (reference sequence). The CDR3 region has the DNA TGTGCCAGCAGTTATGTACAGGGGTCTGGAAACACCATATATTTT. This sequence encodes CASSYVQGSGNTIYF.

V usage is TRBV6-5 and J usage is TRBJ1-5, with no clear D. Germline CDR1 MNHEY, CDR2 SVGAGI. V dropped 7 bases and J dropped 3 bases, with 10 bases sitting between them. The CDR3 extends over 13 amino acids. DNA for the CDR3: TGTGCCAGCACCCGGGGTGTCAATCAGCCCCAGCATTTT. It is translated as CASTRGVNQPQHF.

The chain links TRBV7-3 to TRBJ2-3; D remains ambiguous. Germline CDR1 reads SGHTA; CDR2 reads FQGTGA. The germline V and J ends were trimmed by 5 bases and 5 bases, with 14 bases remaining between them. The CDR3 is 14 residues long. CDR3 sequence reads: CASSPTIRKDTQYF. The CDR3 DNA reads TGTGCCAGCAGCCCCACCATAAGGAAAGATACGCAGTATTTT.

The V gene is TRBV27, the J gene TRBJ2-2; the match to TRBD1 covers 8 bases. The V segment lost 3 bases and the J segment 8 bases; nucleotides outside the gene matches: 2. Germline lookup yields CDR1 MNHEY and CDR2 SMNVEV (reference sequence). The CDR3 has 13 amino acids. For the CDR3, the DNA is TGTGCCAGCAGTTTGACAGGGGAAGGGGAGCTGTTTTTT. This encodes CASSLTGEGELFF.

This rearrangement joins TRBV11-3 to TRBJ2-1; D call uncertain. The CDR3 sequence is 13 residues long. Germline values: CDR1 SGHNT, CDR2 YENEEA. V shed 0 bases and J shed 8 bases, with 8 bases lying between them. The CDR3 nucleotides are TGTGCCAGCAGCTTAGATAAAGGCTATGAGCAGTTCTTC. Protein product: CASSLDKGYEQFF. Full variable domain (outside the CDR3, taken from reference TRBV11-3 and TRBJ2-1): EAGVVQSPRYKIIEKKQPVAFWCNPISGHNTLYWYLQNLGQGPELLIRYENEEAVDDSQLPKDRFSAERLKGVDSTLKIQPAELGDSAVYLCASSLDKGYEQFFGPGTRLTVL.

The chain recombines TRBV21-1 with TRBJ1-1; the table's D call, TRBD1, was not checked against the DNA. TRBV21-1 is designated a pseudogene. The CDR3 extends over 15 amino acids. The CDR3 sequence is CASSKGDRCHTEAFF. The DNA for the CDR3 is TGTGCCAGCAGCAAAGGGGACAGGTGCCACACTGAAGCTTTCTTT.